These 19 T cell receptor beta chains were sequenced from one sample in a study of T cell responses to AZD1222 COVID-19 vaccine. Measured with immunoSEQ multiplex PCR; TCRdb has only the in-frame clones, and not every one. Of about 180,000 clones listed, 88% were seen once; the top ten hold about 9.9%. The source material was peripheral blood, sampled 28 days after the second AZD1222 dose. These receptors came from an adult who received the AZD1222 COVID-19 vaccine.

The chain links TRBV7-3 to TRBJ2-1; the match to TRBD1 covers 8 bases. J was trimmed by 16 bases and V by 8 bases; bases with no gene match: 22. From germline, CDR1 is SGHTA and CDR2 FQGTGA. This CDR3 is built from 15 residues. The CDR3 loop is CASSPSGAQGGPPFF. CDR3 sequence (DNA): TGTGCCAGCTCACCCTCAGGGGCACAGGGGGGACCGCCTTTCTTC.

The chain uses TRBV7-3 and TRBJ2-2; D uncertain. Deletions cut 0 bases from V and 1 base from J, with 3 bases between. The CDR3 has 14 amino acids. CDR1 and CDR2 (germline): SGHTA, FQGTGA. CDR3 residues: CASSLTLNTGELFF. In DNA form, the CDR3 reads TGTGCCAGCAGCTTAACTTTGAACACCGGGGAGCTGTTTTTT.

The CDR3 DNA sequence: TGTGCCAGCAGCCCACGGACAGGGGGACTTTTTAACTATGGCTACACCTTC. Amino acid sequence: CASSPRTGGLFNYGYTF. This chain joins TRBV5-4 and TRBJ1-2; 10 bases align to TRBD1. CDR3 length equals 17 residues. CDR1 and CDR2 from the germline V gene are SGHNT and YYREEE (reference sequence). Trimming removed 4 bases from V and 1 base from J; junction bases left unmatched: 10.

The chain combines TRBV30 with TRBJ1-4; D might be TRBD1 (5 bases). Germline-derived CDR1 and CDR2 are GTSNPN and SVGIG (reference sequence). Trimming stripped 1 base from V and 8 bases from J, with 17 bases between. This CDR3 spans 15 amino acids. The CDR3 nucleotides are TGTGCCTGGAGTGCCCCCCCGAGGCCAGGGGAAAAACTGTTTTTT. It encodes CAWSAPPRPGEKLFF. The variable domain in full, with the rest retrieved from reference TRBV30 and TRBJ1-4, is SQTIHQWPATLVQPVGSPLSLECTVEGTSNPNLYWYRQAAGRGLQLLFYSVGIGQISSEVPQNLSASRPQDRQFILSSKKLLLSDSGFYLCAWSAPPRPGEKLFFGSGTQLSVL.

This chain joins TRBV12-5 and TRBJ2-2; D is perhaps TRBD1 (5 bases). The germline V and J ends were trimmed by 0 bases and 3 bases, with 8 bases remaining between them. Germline V gene data show CDR1 as LGHNT and CDR2 as FRNRAP. The CDR3 sequence is 15 residues long. The CDR3 nucleotides read TGTGCTAGTGGTTTGGTGTTAGGGGACACCGGGGAGCTGTTTTTT. Amino acids: CASGLVLGDTGELFF.

The genes are TRBV28 and TRBJ1-2, with a possible D match to TRBD1 (5 bases). Trimming removed 6 bases from V and 5 bases from J, with 10 bases in between. Per germline, CDR1 MDHEN and CDR2 SYDVKM. The CDR3 spans 12 residues. CDR3 amino acids: CASSQQVYGYTF. In nucleotides, the CDR3 is TGTGCCAGCAGCCAACAGGTTTATGGCTACACCTTC.

About this clone itself: Within the sample, other DNA sequences also encode this same CDR3. This rearrangement joins TRBV27 to TRBJ2-7; D not certain. Germline V gene lookup returns CDR1 MNHEY and CDR2 SMNVEV (reference sequence). V lost 2 bases and J lost 5, with 4 bases in between. The length of the CDR3 is 11 residues. CDR3 DNA: TGTGCCAGCAGTTTAGGAGACGAGCAGTACTTC. This encodes CASSLGDEQYF.

The rearrangement uses TRBV7-9 and TRBJ1-4; 9 bases line up with TRBD1. Per germline, CDR1 SEHNR and CDR2 FQNEAQ (reference sequence). There are 16 residues in the CDR3. V trimming: 5 bases; J trimming: 1 base; junction bases outside the gene matches: 5. The CDR3 DNA sequence: TGTGCCAGCAGCGGGCCGGACAGGGGAACTAATGAAAAACTGTTTTTT. This sequence encodes CASSGPDRGTNEKLFF.

This chain connects TRBV7-9 to TRBJ2-5; D is unclear. The CDR3 consists of 14 residues. Germline V gene data show CDR1 as SEHNR and CDR2 as FQNEAQ (reference sequence). V shed 0 bases and J shed 5 bases, with 10 bases lying between them. Here the CDR3 reads CASSLAMGLETQYF. The CDR3 DNA reads as TGTGCCAGCAGCTTAGCGATGGGCTTGGAGACCCAGTACTTC. Using reference TRBV7-9 and TRBJ2-5 for the parts outside the CDR3, the full variable domain is DTGVSQNPRHKITKRGQNVTFRCDPISEHNRLYWYRQTLGQGPEFLTYFQNEAQLEKSRLLSDRFSAERPKGSFSTLEIQRTEQGDSAMYLCASSLAMGLETQYFGPGTRLLVL.

The chain joins TRBV28 to TRBJ1-1; perhaps TRBD1 as D (6 bases). The ends were cut back, 8 bases at V and 4 bases at J, with 11 bases in the middle. The CDR3 is 12 residues long. The germline gives CDR1 MDHEN, CDR2 SYDVKM. CDR3 in DNA: TGTGCCAGCGAAACAGGGCTCACTGAAGCTTTCTTT. The encoded protein is CASETGLTEAFF.

The chain joins TRBV10-2 to TRBJ2-5, with a tentative D call TRBD1 (5 bases). V was clipped by 5 bases and J by 5 bases, with 15 bases between them. Looked up from germline, CDR1 is WSHSY and CDR2 is SAAADI. This CDR3 region has 14 residues. The CDR3 sequence is CASSIQVLGETQYF. In nucleotides, the CDR3 is TGCGCCAGCAGTATACAGGTTCTTGGGGAGACCCAGTACTTC.

The chain uses TRBV7-8 and TRBJ2-2; no definite D call. This CDR3 region has 17 residues. V was clipped by 1 base and J by 2 bases, with 14 bases between them. In germline, CDR1 is SGHVS, CDR2 FQNEAQ. This CDR3 reads CASSLEPIALNTGELFF. The CDR3 DNA reads TGTGCCAGCAGCTTAGAACCCATTGCGCTTAACACCGGGGAGCTGTTTTTT.

This chain uses TRBV27 with TRBJ2-3; D not certain. The V gene's germline CDR1 is MNHEY and CDR2 SMNVEV (reference sequence). The CDR3 sequence is 15 residues long. With 5 bases removed from V and 4 bases from J, the gap between germline ends came to 16 bases. This CDR3 reads CASSTTYWHADTQYF. CDR3 DNA sequence: TGTGCCAGCAGTACCACCTATTGGCACGCAGATACGCAGTATTTT.

This chain's CDR3 is CASSIRGTGTGELFF. The CDR3 DNA reads as TGTGCCAGTAGTATCAGGGGGACGGGCACCGGGGAGCTGTTTTTT. The chain uses TRBV19 and TRBJ2-2, with TRBD1 matching 7 bases. This CDR3 is 15 amino acids long. Trimming removed 3 bases from V and 4 bases from J; junction bases left unmatched: 5. Germline V gives CDR1 LNHDA, CDR2 SQIVND (reference sequence).

This clone appeared a few times. The chain is built from TRBV11-2 and TRBJ1-6; D is possibly TRBD1 (5 bases). The CDR3 is made up of 15 amino acids. Trimming removed 5 bases from V and 14 bases from J, with 22 bases in between. CDR1 and CDR2 (germline): SGHAT, FQNNGV. The CDR3 DNA reads TGTGCCAGCAGCCCAGGCGGGGCCAGCTTTTCGACCCTCCACTTT. Its protein product is CASSPGGASFSTLHF.

The chain uses TRBV28 and TRBJ1-5; D is unresolved. Trimming took off 4 bases at V and 0 bases at J, with 4 bases between the two ends. This CDR3 has 13 amino acids. CDR1 and CDR2 from the germline V gene are MDHEN and SYDVKM. CDR3 coding DNA: TGTGCCAGCAGTTCCAATAGCAATCAGCCCCAGCATTTT. Translation gives CASSSNSNQPQHF.

DNA of the CDR3: TGTGCCAGCAGTTCGACAGGGGTGGTAAAACTGTTTTTT. Its translation: CASSSTGVVKLFF. The chain joins TRBV6-2 or TRBV6-3 to TRBJ1-4; 8 nucleotides agree with TRBD1. The V gene end was trimmed by 4 bases and the J gene end by 10 bases; junction bases not matched to a gene: 5. Germline V gene lookup returns CDR1 MNHEY and CDR2 SVGEGT. The CDR3 sequence is 13 residues long.

The genes are TRBV12-5 and TRBJ1-5; 8 nucleotides line up with TRBD1. Germline assignment: CDR1 LGHNT and CDR2 FRNRAP. Trimming at V came to 0 bases and at J to 7 bases, leaving 17 bases not matched to a gene. The CDR3 extends over 19 amino acids. The CDR3 here is CASGLVRGGSDRARQPQHF. CDR3 sequence (DNA): TGTGCTAGTGGTTTGGTACGGGGAGGGTCGGACAGGGCCAGGCAGCCCCAGCATTTT.

The chain couples TRBV6-6 to TRBJ1-1, with D maybe TRBD1 (5 bases). Germline CDR1 is MNHNY and CDR2 is SVGAGI (reference sequence). The V end was cut by 4 bases, the J end by 5 bases, with 14 bases between. The CDR3 covers 14 residues. The CDR3 sequence is CASSSAGRGTEAFF. CDR3 DNA sequence: TGTGCCAGCAGTTCCGCAGGGCGGGGGACTGAAGCTTTCTTT.